A selection of T cell receptor beta chains follows, all from one sample in a study of blood T cell repertoires in COVID-19. Here immunoSEQ multiplex PCR was the method, and the copy in TCRdb shows in-frame clones only, minus some. Seen here are over 85,000 clones, 75% to 85% observed once, and the top ten hold approximately 25%. Sequenced input: peripheral blood. The receptors come from a man in his 70s with acute or convalescent COVID-19. CDR3s include the opening cysteine and the closing phenylalanine or tryptophan. A D gene is named only where the DNA matches it firmly. Only part of the rows carry a size: once, few, many, or a class if the clone is expanded.

j_call v_call clone_size d_call cdr3_aa cdr3_nt
TRBJ1-2 TRBV9 . TRBD1 CASSVATRTTGVDYGYTF TGTGCCAGCAGCGTAGCTACGCGAACAACAGGGGTTGACTATGGCTACACCTTC
TRBJ1-1 TRBV4-3 . . CASSHGEGNTEAFF TGCGCCAGCAGCCACGGAGAGGGGAACACTGAAGCTTTCTTT
TRBJ1-2 TRBV2 . . CASSPVPGYTF TGTGCCAGCAGCCCCGTTCCTGGCTACACCTTC
TRBJ1-1 TRBV5-1 . . CASSLAGVRTEAFF TGCGCCAGCAGCCTGGCGGGGGTACGCACTGAAGCTTTCTTT
TRBJ2-7 TRBV11-2 few TRBD2 CASSMGLAGGYEQYF TGTGCCAGCAGCATGGGACTAGCGGGAGGGTACGAGCAGTACTTC
TRBJ1-3 TRBV6-1 . . CASSEAHGGSSGNTIYF TGTGCCAGCAGTGAAGCGCACGGGGGAAGCTCTGGAAACACCATATATTTT
TRBJ1-6 TRBV5-1 . . CASSLDSTYNSPLHF TGCGCCAGCAGCTTGGACAGCACCTATAATTCACCCCTCCACTTT
TRBJ2-7 TRBV11-2 medium-sized TRBD1 CASTLSPTGSSSYEQYF TGTGCCAGCACCCTCTCCCCGACAGGGAGTAGCTCCTACGAGCAGTACTTC
TRBJ2-2 TRBV6-6 . TRBD1 CASSDRGAGELFF TGTGCCAGCAGTGACAGGGGTGCCGGGGAGCTGTTTTTT
TRBJ2-2 TRBV5-4 . . CASSFQRANTGELFF TGTGCCAGCAGCTTTCAGCGGGCGAACACCGGGGAGCTGTTTTTT
TRBJ1-1 TRBV9 . . CASSTRTALNTEAFF TGTGCCAGCAGCACTCGGACAGCTTTGAACACTGAAGCTTTCTTT
TRBJ2-5 TRBV7-8 few TRBD2 CASTSSGWAETQYF TGTGCCAGCACCAGTAGCGGGTGGGCGGAGACCCAGTACTTC
TRBJ2-7 TRBV6-5 . . CASRGTVDSYEQYF TGTGCCAGCAGGGGAACGGTGGACAGCTACGAGCAGTACTTC
TRBJ1-1 TRBV18 . . CASSSGHMNTEAFF TGTGCCAGCTCGTCCGGACACATGAACACTGAAGCTTTCTTT
TRBJ2-7 TRBV7-9 once TRBD2 CASSFRRELGEQYF TGTGCCAGCAGCTTCCGGCGGGAGCTGGGAGAGCAGTACTTC
TRBJ1-3 TRBV5-1 . . CASSLGTDSGNTIYF TGCGCCAGCAGCTTGGGTACAGACTCTGGAAACACCATATATTTT
TRBJ1-5 TRBV19 . . CASSITSRFVRPQHF TGTGCCAGTAGTATAACGTCCAGGTTCGTCAGGCCCCAGCATTTT
TRBJ1-2 TRBV7-2 . . CASSPRQEINYGYTF TGTGCCAGCAGCCCAAGACAGGAGATTAACTATGGCTACACCTTC
TRBJ2-7 TRBV6-5 . . CASSYEWGPRGEQYF TGTGCCAGCAGTTACGAGTGGGGGCCTAGGGGGGAGCAGTACTTC
TRBJ2-3 TRBV7-2 . . CASSSLRGTQYF TGTGCCAGCAGCTCACTCCGAGGCACGCAGTATTTT
TRBJ2-7 TRBV7-2 . . CASSFQYEQYF TGTGCCAGCAGCTTCCAATACGAGCAGTACTTC
TRBJ2-5 TRBV4-2 . . CASSPGVRETQYF TGTGCCAGCAGCCCCGGAGTCAGAGAGACCCAGTACTTC
TRBJ2-7 TRBV25-1 once TRBD1 CASSRGDRGRISYEQYF TGTGCCAGCAGTAGGGGGGACAGGGGCCGAATCTCCTACGAGCAGTACTTC
TRBJ1-1 TRBV5-5 . . CASSSTQGLMNTEAFF TGTGCCAGCAGCTCCACACAGGGTTTGATGAACACTGAAGCTTTCTTT
TRBJ2-3 TRBV27 few TRBD2 CASSLAGGGTDTQYF TGTGCCAGCAGTTTAGCGGGAGGGGGGACAGATACGCAGTATTTT
TRBJ2-1 TRBV1 . . CTSSPNHYLIYNEQFF TGCACCAGCAGCCCGAATCACTATCTCATCTACAATGAGCAGTTCTTC
TRBJ2-5 TRBV2 . TRBD1 CAGTLQGAGETQYF TGTGCCGGTACCCTACAGGGGGCCGGGGAGACCCAGTACTTC
TRBJ2-7 TRBV5-1 . . CASSFPAYEQYF TGCGCCAGCAGCTTTCCAGCCTACGAGCAGTACTTC
TRBJ1-1 TRBV3-1/TRBV3-2 . . CASSRRSTEAFF TGTGCCAGCAGCCGTCGAAGCACGGAGGCTTTCTTT
TRBJ2-7 TRBV30 . TRBD2 CAWSATSGRGLRREQYF TGTGCCTGGAGTGCGACTAGCGGGAGAGGTCTAAGACGCGAGCAGTACTTC
TRBJ1-3 TRBV28 . . CASTAGVVNTIYF TGTGCCAGCACGGCAGGGGTCGTGAACACCATATATTTT
TRBJ2-7 TRBV14 . . CASSPRQALGEQYF TGTGCCAGCAGCCCCCGACAGGCCCTCGGCGAGCAGTACTTC
TRBJ2-3 TRBV5-1 . TRBD2 CASSPGTSASTDTQYF TGCGCCAGCAGCCCAGGGACTAGCGCCAGCACAGATACGCAGTATTTT
TRBJ1-4 TRBV28 . . CASSLRGAFEKLFF TGTGCCAGCAGTTTACGGGGGGCCTTCGAAAAACTGTTTTTT
TRBJ2-5 TRBV7-2 . . CASSSRTARIQETQYF TGTGCCAGCAGCTCACGGACAGCCCGGATCCAAGAGACCCAGTACTTC
TRBJ1-1 TRBV6-5 . . CASGRTSNTEAFF TGTGCCAGCGGCCGGACATCGAACACTGAAGCTTTCTTT
TRBJ1-5 TRBV12-3/TRBV12-4 few . CASSPAQETPQHF TGTGCCAGCAGCCCCGCACAGGAAACGCCCCAGCATTTT
TRBJ1-1 TRBV2 . . CASSDEVNTEAFF TGTGCCAGCAGTGATGAGGTCAACACTGAAGCTTTCTTT
TRBJ1-2 TRBV6-2/TRBV6-3 . TRBD1 CASSFKFGTGGYTF TGTGCCAGCAGTTTCAAATTCGGGACAGGTGGCTACACCTTC
TRBJ1-1 TRBV7-9 . . CASSLEGGTEAFF TGTGCCAGCAGCTTAGAAGGGGGCACTGAAGCTTTCTTT
TRBJ1-5 TRBV28 once . CASSSLYLQSMRVQPQHF TGTGCCAGCAGTTCCCTGTACTTACAGTCCATGAGGGTTCAGCCCCAGCATTTT
TRBJ1-5 TRBV6-5 few . CASHDGINQPQHF TGTGCCAGTCATGACGGGATCAATCAGCCCCAGCATTTT
TRBJ2-3 TRBV9 . . CASSPSGTPTDTQYF TGTGCCAGCAGCCCTTCCGGGACACCCACAGATACGCAGTATTTT
TRBJ2-7 TRBV7-8 . TRBD2 CASSSGLATTYEQYF TGTGCCAGCAGCTCTGGACTAGCGACAACCTACGAGCAGTACTTC
TRBJ2-2 TRBV27 . TRBD2 CASSPRRTSGSVRTGELFF TGTGCCAGCAGTCCACGACGGACTAGCGGGAGTGTGAGGACCGGGGAGCTGTTTTTT
TRBJ2-7 TRBV6-2/TRBV6-3 once . CASSWSRSSYEQYF TGTGCCAGCAGTTGGTCCCGGTCCTCCTACGAGCAGTACTTC
TRBJ2-7 TRBV6-2/TRBV6-3 . . CASSYGQLYEQYF TGTGCCAGCAGTTATGGACAGCTCTACGAGCAGTACTTC
TRBJ1-2 TRBV5-4 . . CASGGGRGPYGYTF TGTGCCAGCGGTGGGGGGAGGGGTCCCTATGGCTACACCTTC
TRBJ2-5 TRBV18 . TRBD1 CASCRDSQETQYF TGTGCCAGTTGCCGGGACAGCCAAGAGACCCAGTACTTC
TRBJ1-2 TRBV5-1 . . CASSLAVQPYGYTF TGCGCCAGCAGCTTGGCCGTACAACCCTATGGCTACACCTTC